This T cell receptor beta chain was recovered during a study of cytomegalovirus exposure and HLA in healthy donors. Study-level points and caveats: The authors judged a highly shared variant cluster likely a sequencing artifact.

With regard to this clone: No antigen is known for it.

The PCR ran on 60 Vbeta and 13 Jbeta primers. Repertoires were generated with immunoSEQ multiplex PCR, while TCRdb's copy carries only in-frame clones and drops some. This sample yields around 65,000 clones, of which 60% to 70% are seen a single time; around 17% belongs to the top ten. The sample was PBMCs. The source is a man aged 35 to 55 in good health and CMV-seropositive.

In DNA, the CDR3 is TGTGCCAGCCTACAGGGGGCTTACACTGAAGCTTTCTTT. Protein: CASLQGAYTEAFF. The gene calls are TRBV18 and TRBJ1-1; 9 bases align to TRBD1. The V and J ends lost 8 bases and 3 bases, in that order; junction bases with no gene match: 4. Germline V gene data show CDR1 as KGHSH and CDR2 as LQKENI. The CDR3 length is 13 residues.